Following are 25 T cell receptor beta chains from one sample sequenced in a study of blood T cell repertoires in COVID-19. Assay: immunoSEQ multiplex PCR; the TCRdb copy retains only in-frame clones and omits some. The data hold 90,000 to 100,000 clones, with around nine tenths observed a single time. The sequencing sample was made of peripheral blood. These receptors were taken from a man over 45 with acute or convalescent COVID-19.

This chain connects TRBV6-6 to TRBJ1-5; 7 bases are shared with TRBD1. This CDR3 has 16 residues. CDR1 and CDR2 (germline): MNHNY, SVGAGI (reference sequence). Trimming at V came to 6 bases and at J to 1 base, leaving 9 bases not matched to a gene. In DNA, the CDR3 is TGTGCCAGCAGCGGCGCGAGAGGGGGCAGCAATCAGCCCCAGCATTTT. Translation: CASSGARGGSNQPQHF.

The genes are TRBV4-1 and TRBJ1-1; D may be TRBD1 (5 bases). Trimming stripped 2 bases from V and 4 bases from J, with 11 bases between. The CDR3 is 14 amino acids. The germline CDR1 and CDR2 sequences are MGHRA and YSYEKL. The CDR3: CASSQTGHLTEAFF. As DNA, the CDR3 is TGCGCCAGCAGCCAAACAGGACACCTCACTGAAGCTTTCTTT.

The chain employs TRBV6-1 and TRBJ2-5, with D perhaps TRBD1 (5 bases). Trimming took off 3 bases at V and 2 bases at J, with 19 bases between the two ends. The CDR3 contains 17 residues. Germline V gene lookup returns CDR1 MNHNS and CDR2 SASEGT. The CDR3 reads CASSDGQERLAQETQYF. The DNA of the CDR3 is TGTGCCAGCAGTGATGGACAAGAGAGGTTGGCACAAGAGACCCAGTACTTC.

The chain is built from TRBV6-1 and TRBJ1-4; weak D call: TRBD1 (5 bases). V was trimmed by 2 bases and J by 4 bases, leaving 11 bases between them. The germline gives CDR1 MNHNS, CDR2 SASEGT. The CDR3 has 15 amino acids. The CDR3 protein is CASSENRQYNEKLFF. Written as DNA, the CDR3 is TGTGCCAGCAGTGAAAACCGACAGTATAATGAAAAACTGTTTTTT.

The chain combines TRBV19 with TRBJ2-3; the match to TRBD2 covers 11 bases. Germline-derived CDR1 and CDR2 are LNHDA and SQIVND (reference sequence). The CDR3 covers 15 residues. The V segment lost 2 bases and the J segment 7 bases; nucleotides outside the gene matches: 5. CDR3 sequence (DNA): TGTGCCAGTAGTATACTGACTAGCGGGAAGAATACGCAGTATTTT. Translation: CASSILTSGKNTQYF.

This clone was detected only a few times. The gene calls are TRBV3-1 (or the pseudogene TRBV3-2) and TRBJ2-6, with 8 bases fitting TRBD1. The germline CDR1 and CDR2 sequences are LGHDT and YNNKEL (reference sequence). The CDR3 has 20 residues. V trimming: 0 bases; J trimming: 1 base; junction bases outside the gene matches: 11. The CDR3 spells CASSQDPQTGEWSGANVLTF. Here the CDR3 DNA reads TGTGCCAGCAGCCAAGACCCCCAGACAGGGGAGTGGTCTGGGGCCAACGTCCTGACTTTC.

The rearrangement links TRBV24-1 to TRBJ2-3, with 11 bases aligning to TRBD2. Trimming cost V 12 bases and J 0 bases; bases outside gene matches: 1. Germline-derived CDR1 and CDR2 are KGHDR and SFDVKD. The CDR3 runs 13 residues. CDR3 DNA: TGTGCCGTAGCGGGAGGGAGCACAGATACGCAGTATTTT. Translating gives CAVAGGSTDTQYF.

The chain combines TRBV6-1 with TRBJ2-3; D gene unclear. This CDR3 comprises 11 residues. The V end was cut by 3 bases, the J end by 7 bases, with 5 bases between. Germline V CDR1 and CDR2: MNHNS, SASEGT. CDR3 region: CASSETNTQYF. In nucleotides, the CDR3 is TGTGCCAGCAGTGAGACAAATACGCAGTATTTT.

The rearrangement uses TRBV12-3 or TRBV12-4 and TRBJ1-2; D is perhaps TRBD1 (6 bases). Trimming took 5 bases from V and 5 from J, leaving 9 bases between them. This CDR3 has 12 amino acids. The DNA for the CDR3 is TGTGCCAGCAGTACAGGGCTATATGGCTACACCTTC. Encoded protein: CASSTGLYGYTF.

The rearrangement joins TRBV5-4 to TRBJ2-1; D possibly corresponds to TRBD1 (6 bases). CDR1 and CDR2 from the germline V gene are SGHNT and YYREEE (reference sequence). V was shortened by 0 bases and J by 5 bases, with 9 bases between the two germline ends. CDR3 length equals 14 residues. CDR3 coding DNA: TGTGCCAGCAGCTTGGTGGACAGTAACAATGAGCAGTTCTTC. The encoded protein is CASSLVDSNNEQFF.

The V call is TRBV2, the J call TRBJ2-7, with 13 bases that match TRBD2. Germline lookup yields CDR1 SNHLY and CDR2 FYNNEI. The CDR3 has 15 amino acids. V was pared by 4 bases and J by 5 bases, with 5 bases of the junction left unmatched. The CDR3 coding sequence is TGTGCCAGCAGTGGACTAGCGGGAGGCGTCAACGAGCAGTACTTC. Residues: CASSGLAGGVNEQYF.

The chain combines TRBV6-2 or TRBV6-3 with TRBJ2-2; 9 nucleotides agree with TRBD1. V was clipped by 6 bases and J by 3 bases; unmatched bases: 2. The CDR3 extends over 14 amino acids. Germline V gene data show CDR1 as MNHEY and CDR2 as SVGEGT. CDR3 nucleotide sequence: TGTGCCAGCAGCGGGACAGGGCACACCGGGGAGCTGTTTTTT. It codes for CASSGTGHTGELFF.

The chain combines TRBV9 with TRBJ2-3; 11 bases align to TRBD1. The CDR3 extends over 15 amino acids. Germline assignment: CDR1 SGDLS and CDR2 YYNGEE. The V and J ends lost 3 bases and 5 bases, in that order; junction bases with no gene match: 5. The CDR3 spells CASSEPGQGGDTQYF. The CDR3 nucleotides read TGTGCCAGCAGCGAGCCGGGACAGGGGGGAGATACGCAGTATTTT.

The gene calls are TRBV20-1 and TRBJ2-7; TRBD1 agrees at 10 bases. The junction had 2 bases not matched to a gene; V was cut back by 3 bases and J by 9 bases. This CDR3 comprises 11 residues. Germline V gene data show CDR1 as DFQATT and CDR2 as SNEGSKA (reference sequence). DNA for the CDR3: TGCAGTGCTAGGGGGGACAGGGGGCAGTACTTC. Amino acids: CSARGDRGQYF.

This sequence joins TRBV2 and TRBJ2-1, with TRBD2 matching over 8 bases. This CDR3 is built from 15 residues. Trimming cost V 5 bases and J 5 bases; bases outside gene matches: 8. Germline CDR1 SNHLY, CDR2 FYNNEI. The DNA of the CDR3 is TGTGCCAGCAGTATATCGGGAGGGGCAAACAATGAGCAGTTCTTC. Protein sequence: CASSISGGANNEQFF.

J is TRBJ1-2 and V is TRBV9; 8 positions agree with TRBD1. Germline trimming cut 4 bases from V and 0 bases from J; bases unmatched to any gene: 8. The germline V gene has CDR1 SGDLS and CDR2 YYNGEE. The CDR3 extends over 16 amino acids. CDR3 residues: CASSPRQGTTNYGYTF. The CDR3 bases are TGTGCCAGCAGCCCTAGACAGGGGACGACTAACTATGGCTACACCTTC.

This clone turned up a few times. The chain joins TRBV7-9 to TRBJ2-7; 10 bases map to TRBD2. The V segment lost 4 bases and the J segment 6 bases; nucleotides outside the gene matches: 15. Germline assignment: CDR1 SEHNR and CDR2 FQNEAQ (reference sequence). The CDR3 is made up of 17 amino acids. CDR3 coding DNA: TGTGCCAGCAGCTCCCGACGTTTGGGAGTAGCGGGAGGCGAGCAGTACTTC. It is translated as CASSSRRLGVAGGEQYF.

Notes on this clone: The junction departs from the called germline gene at one end, perhaps through a read error. This CDR3 is CASGFRDRGTGELFF. CDR3 bases: TGCGCCAGCGGCTTCCGGGACAGGGGTACCGGGGAGCTGTTTTTT. This chain joins TRBV5-1 and TRBJ2-2; 10 nucleotides match TRBD1. Germline CDR1 and CDR2: SGHRS and YFSETQ. The CDR3 has 15 residues.

V is TRBV4-2 and J is TRBJ2-1, with 13 bases identical to TRBD2. Germline CDR1 is LGHNA and CDR2 is YNFKEQ. This CDR3 has 16 residues. Trimming removed 3 bases from V and 2 bases from J; junction bases left unmatched: 1. The DNA of the CDR3 is TGTGCCAGCAGCCAGGGGACTAGCGGGACCTACAATGAGCAGTTCTTC. Its protein is CASSQGTSGTYNEQFF.

V and J are TRBV15 and TRBJ2-1; the D is unclear. CDR3 length: 12 residues. Germline lookup yields CDR1 LNHNV and CDR2 YYDKDF (reference sequence). The germline V and J ends were trimmed by 0 bases and 10 bases, with 7 bases remaining between them. The CDR3 bases are TGTGCCACCAGCAGAGACGTTATGGAGCAGTTCTTC. Translation gives CATSRDVMEQFF.

The chain combines TRBV3-1 (or the pseudogene TRBV3-2) with TRBJ2-1; 8 nucleotides agree with TRBD2. Germline V CDR1 and CDR2: LGHDT, YNNKEL (reference sequence). The J segment lost 14 bases and the V segment lost 2 bases, leaving 5 bases of the junction unmatched. This CDR3 contains 12 residues. The CDR3 loop is CASSQRTSREFF. CDR3 sequence (DNA): TGTGCCAGCAGCCAACGGACTAGCCGAGAGTTCTTC.

The chain recombines TRBV7-9 with TRBJ1-1; D is uncertain. V was pared by 1 base and J by 7 bases, with 4 bases between. The CDR3 loop spans 11 amino acids. CDR1 and CDR2 from the germline V gene are SEHNR and FQNEAQ (reference sequence). Here the CDR3 reads CASSLGGEAFF. Written as DNA, the CDR3 is TGTGCCAGCAGCTTAGGCGGTGAAGCTTTCTTT.

The rearrangement joins TRBV6-5 to TRBJ1-6; 7 nucleotides line up with TRBD1. There are 13 residues in the CDR3. The ends lost 5 bases at V and 8 bases at J; junction bases unmatched: 3. Germline V gives CDR1 MNHEY, CDR2 SVGAGI. Here the CDR3 DNA reads TGTGCCAGCAGTCGGGACAGCGATTCACCCCTCCACTTT. This encodes CASSRDSDSPLHF.

The chain uses TRBV6-5 and TRBJ1-5; D possibly corresponds to TRBD1 (5 bases). V lost 5 bases and J 5 bases, leaving 13 bases between the germline ends. The CDR3 sequence is 14 residues long. Germline CDR1 is MNHEY and CDR2 is SVGAGI. CDR3 in amino acids: CASSPQGSDQPQHF. In nucleotides, the CDR3 is TGTGCCAGCAGTCCCCAGGGATCGGATCAGCCCCAGCATTTT.

J is TRBJ1-2 and V is TRBV4-1; D remains ambiguous. The CDR3 consists of 14 residues. Germline V gene sequence: CDR1 MGHRA, CDR2 YSYEKL. V lost 0 bases and J lost 5, with 10 bases in between. The CDR3 bases are TGCGCCAGCAGCCAAGATCCGAGCAGGTATGGCTACACCTTC. It encodes CASSQDPSRYGYTF.